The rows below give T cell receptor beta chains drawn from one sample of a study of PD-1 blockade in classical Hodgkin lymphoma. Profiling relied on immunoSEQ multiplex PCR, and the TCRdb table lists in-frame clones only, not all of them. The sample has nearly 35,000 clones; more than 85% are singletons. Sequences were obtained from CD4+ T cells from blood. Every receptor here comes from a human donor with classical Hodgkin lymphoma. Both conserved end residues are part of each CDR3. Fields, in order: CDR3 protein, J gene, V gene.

CDR3 protein: CASSLETSGNTGELFF
J gene: TRBJ2-2
V gene: TRBV5-1

CDR3 protein: CASSSRDSYQPQHF
J gene: TRBJ1-5
V gene: TRBV28

CDR3 protein: CASSPPTGWDLGYTF
J gene: TRBJ1-2
V gene: TRBV28

CDR3 protein: CASSPGTGGSGANVLTF
J gene: TRBJ2-6
V gene: TRBV5-1

CDR3 protein: CASSVGGWGHQQPQHF
J gene: TRBJ1-5
V gene: TRBV19

CDR3 protein: CASSPIAGGNEQYF
J gene: TRBJ2-7
V gene: TRBV11-2

CDR3 protein: CASSQRTDYGYTF
J gene: TRBJ1-2
V gene: TRBV16

CDR3 protein: CASSGDGRGTEAFF
J gene: TRBJ1-1
V gene: TRBV25-1

CDR3 protein: CASTPGRGPYEQYF
J gene: TRBJ2-7
V gene: TRBV6-5

CDR3 protein: CASSWGFSDEKLFF
J gene: TRBJ1-4
V gene: TRBV11-2

CDR3 protein: CASSSDGNYYEQYF
J gene: TRBJ2-7
V gene: TRBV6-5

CDR3 protein: CASSQDLGMRGRNEQFF
J gene: TRBJ2-1
V gene: TRBV4-1

CDR3 protein: CASSTGHRLYGYTF
J gene: TRBJ1-2
V gene: TRBV19

CDR3 protein: CASSLGGVLVTEAFF
J gene: TRBJ1-1
V gene: TRBV28

CDR3 protein: CAIREVVNQPQHF
J gene: TRBJ1-5
V gene: TRBV10-3

CDR3 protein: CASSRAGQDTGELFF
J gene: TRBJ2-2
V gene: TRBV7-9

CDR3 protein: CATSGRGNNQPQHF
J gene: TRBJ1-5
V gene: TRBV10-3

CDR3 protein: CASSLDGGGYTF
J gene: TRBJ1-2
V gene: TRBV5-1

CDR3 protein: CASSMGQGEETQYF
J gene: TRBJ2-5
V gene: TRBV5-1

CDR3 protein: CAWSVHAQGATDTQYF
J gene: TRBJ2-3
V gene: TRBV30

CDR3 protein: CASSSQGYAYEQYF
J gene: TRBJ2-7
V gene: TRBV7-2

CDR3 protein: CASSPGEGIAKNIQYF
J gene: TRBJ2-4
V gene: TRBV5-4

CDR3 protein: CASNLSAGPTSEQYF
J gene: TRBJ2-7
V gene: TRBV28